This T cell receptor beta chain was captured in a study of blood T cell repertoires in COVID-19 (dated by TCRdb to the early 2020s). Regarding the complete study: Samples from collaborators originated in the United States, Italy and Spain and spanned both the acute and convalescent phases of COVID-19. HLA class I and class II types, where available, came from metadata supplied by the sample provider rather than from assay-based typing. Sample metadata almost always included a de-identified subject ID, COVID-19 status, age in years and sex. The repertoires were made available in a free public database intended to serve as a resource for research on the immune response to SARS-CoV-2. Subjects who had been exposed to COVID-19, were actively infected with it, or had recovered from it provided the deeply sampled blood TCRbeta repertoires that made up the dataset. The prospective study material was composed of cDNA or gDNA derived from T cells, B-cell-depleted T cells, or PBMCs. Samples came from the ongoing ImmuneRACE study (first 160 participants) plus 1,254 subjects from 6 global collaborators.

Participants in the prospective study were aged about 18 to 95 years, lived in 20 to 25 United States geographic areas, and enrolled through a virtual design. To assign participants to cohorts, the prospective study relied on clinical history that participants themselves reported in a screening survey and a study questionnaire. ImmuneRACE Cohort 3 recovered participants were defined by two consecutive negative NP/OP PCR tests, healthcare professional clearance, or symptom resolution. In the prospective study, mobile phlebotomists collected whole blood, serum and a nasopharyngeal or oropharyngeal swab from each participant. Additional blood draws and questionnaires over an approximately two-month period could optionally be provided by prospective study participants. Blood samples from the prospective study were shipped frozen or at room temperature prior to DNA extraction. TCRbeta CDR3 regions were amplified from genomic DNA using the immunoSEQ Assay, a bias-controlled multiplex PCR. The authors processed their data as follows. The number of nucleated cells in each sample was estimated from the amplification of reference gene primers within the assay. Sequence reads were collapsed and filtered to measure the absolute abundance of every unique TCRbeta CDR3 rearrangement. Productive Simpson clonality was computed per sample as the square root of Simpson's diversity index over productive rearrangements. Here the immuneACCESS table is served through TCRdb, limited to in-frame sequences with V and J called. Missing clones are a known gap in these copies; in checked studies unresolved V genes cover under half, and the rest lacks a known reason. V and J calls and clone size are as listed in that table; D and trimming were resolved from the DNA. This sample comprises a few hundred thousand clones, over 75% of them detected only once. 1.5% to 2% of the sample comes from the top ten.

Findings and caveats that apply to the study as a whole: The quantity of clinical and demographic metadata differed by source and by participant and was supplied without curation.

A remark on this clone: Its antigen specificity is not known. No much larger clone exists at a distance of one base, and base qualities are not known.

Sequencing input: PBMCs or T cells enriched from blood (not recorded which). This TCR was recovered from a woman aged 35 to 49 who had recovered from COVID-19.

CDR3 reads: CASSLVEGLNEQYF. The base sequence is TGCGCCAGCAGCTTGGTGGAGGGCCTCAACGAGCAGTACTTC. Recombination connected TRBV5-1 to TRBJ2-7; TRBD2 is a weak D gene call, 6 bases matching. V is clipped by 0 bases and J by 5 bases, and the sequence between their germline boundaries is 12 bases long. The CDR1 and CDR2 encoded by the germline V gene are SGHRS and YFSETQ. There are 14 amino acids in the CDR3, from cysteine to phenylalanine inclusive. Only the CDR3 region is kept as DNA, spanning 42 bases read in frame from base 1.